The sample holds a few counts of the clone carrying this TCR beta chain. Its antigen is still unknown. No progression to ophthalmopathy during 18 months of follow-up defined stable disease. The record originates from a study of T cells in Graves' hyperthyroidism and ophthalmopathy. Study observations and caveats: Ophthalmopathy onset followed model prediction by a median around 6.6 months. Most clonotypes expanded in the thyroid (above 0.001) were also present in blood.

Amplified regions were TCR beta CDR3 sequences from RNA transcripts. First-round RT-PCR with HTBI primers amplified the TCR CDR3 region. TCRdb analysed the multiplex PCR reads with MiXCR anew, one entry per CDR3 protein. The sample yields 550,000 to 800,000 distinct CDR3 sequences, about a sixth seen once. The TCR originated in a man between 18 and 35 years old with Graves' hyperthyroidism. Input material: blood.

The DNA for the CDR3 is TGTGCCAGCAGTCCCGACCCAGGCACTGAAGCTTTCTTT. Translated, it gives CASSPDPGTEAFF. This chain links TRBV6-1 with TRBJ1-1; no definite D call. This CDR3 comprises 13 residues. Deletions cut 5 bases from V and 4 bases from J, with 11 bases between. Germline V gives CDR1 MNHNS, CDR2 SASEGT.